Listed here are 6 T cell receptor beta chains from one sample, sequenced in a study of cytomegalovirus exposure and HLA in healthy donors. The method was immunoSEQ multiplex PCR; TCRdb's version includes in-frame clones alone and lacks a portion of them. The sample includes about 170,000 clones, around 92% of them seen just once. The sample taken for sequencing was PBMCs. These receptors were taken from a woman between 18 and 29 years old in good health and CMV-seropositive.

The chain couples TRBV10-3 to TRBJ1-2; the D gene is possibly TRBD1 (5 bases). V shed 4 bases and J shed 4 bases, with 7 bases lying between them. CDR1 ENHRY and CDR2 SYGVKD come from the germline V gene. This CDR3 has 12 residues. In DNA, the CDR3 is TGTGCCATCAGTGGGACAAGCTATGGCTACACCTTC. The encoded protein is CAISGTSYGYTF.

The rearrangement joins TRBV4-2 to TRBJ2-7, with 13 positions matching TRBD2. This CDR3 spans 19 amino acids. CDR1 and CDR2 (germline): LGHNA, YNFKEQ. After removal of 4 bases from V and 2 bases from J, the junction contained 14 bases not matched to a gene. CDR3 sequence reads: CASSPTSGRLRGGAYEQYF. CDR3 DNA sequence: TGTGCCAGCAGCCCGACTAGCGGGAGGCTTAGAGGAGGGGCCTACGAGCAGTACTTC.

J is TRBJ2-2 and V is TRBV18; tentatively, D is TRBD1 (6 bases). V shed 4 bases and J shed 4 bases, with 13 bases lying between them. This CDR3 has 15 amino acids. CDR1 is KGHSH and CDR2 is LQKENI in the germline V gene. As DNA, the CDR3 is TGTGCCAGCTCACACCCGACAGGTCGCACCGGGGAGCTGTTTTTT. Its protein product is CASSHPTGRTGELFF.

The rearrangement links TRBV27 to TRBJ1-5; no clear D. V gave up 6 bases and J gave up 0 bases, with 12 bases separating them. The length of the CDR3 is 15 residues. Germline V lookup: CDR1 MNHEY, CDR2 SMNVEV (reference sequence). The CDR3 loop reads CASSLHQNSNQPQHF. The CDR3 region has the DNA TGTGCCAGCAGCTTACACCAGAATAGCAATCAGCCCCAGCATTTT.

The chain employs TRBV5-1 and TRBJ1-1, with D unclear. The CDR3 totals 14 residues. Trimming took 4 bases from V and 0 from J, leaving 10 bases between them. Germline CDR1 is SGHRS and CDR2 is YFSETQ. The CDR3 DNA reads as TGCGCCAGCAGCGAGAGGCGGGTGAACACTGAAGCTTTCTTT. Its translation: CASSERRVNTEAFF.

This chain joins TRBV27 and TRBJ2-7; 9 bases align to TRBD2. The CDR3 consists of 15 residues. Germline V gene lookup returns CDR1 MNHEY and CDR2 SMNVEV (reference sequence). V shed 5 bases and J 0 bases; nucleotides not matched to a gene: 5. The CDR3: CASSRSSGTSYEQYF. For the CDR3, the DNA is TGTGCCAGCAGTCGATCTAGCGGGACCTCCTACGAGCAGTACTTC.